This paragraph reports one TCR beta chain. Using immunoSEQ multiplex PCR, the repertoire was profiled, and TCRdb retains in-frame clones only, with some absent. The repertoire consists of roughly 84,000 clones, with 93% occurring once and the leading ten covering around 1.4%. This specimen comes from a study of T cell changes during pregnancy in multiple sclerosis. The germline V gene has CDR1 SGDLS and CDR2 YYNGEE. The V end lost 4 bases, the J end lost 0 bases, and 14 bases lay between the germline ends. The CDR3 sequence is 16 residues long. The chain employs TRBV9 and TRBJ2-1, with D perhaps matching TRBD2 (6 bases). This specimen was peripheral blood, taken in the third trimester of pregnancy. This sequence originates from a female donor in good health, enrolled as a control in a pregnancy study. This CDR3 is CASSRISGSSYNEQFF. CDR3 nucleotide sequence: TGTGCCAGCAGCCGAATTAGCGGAAGCTCCTACAATGAGCAGTTCTTC.